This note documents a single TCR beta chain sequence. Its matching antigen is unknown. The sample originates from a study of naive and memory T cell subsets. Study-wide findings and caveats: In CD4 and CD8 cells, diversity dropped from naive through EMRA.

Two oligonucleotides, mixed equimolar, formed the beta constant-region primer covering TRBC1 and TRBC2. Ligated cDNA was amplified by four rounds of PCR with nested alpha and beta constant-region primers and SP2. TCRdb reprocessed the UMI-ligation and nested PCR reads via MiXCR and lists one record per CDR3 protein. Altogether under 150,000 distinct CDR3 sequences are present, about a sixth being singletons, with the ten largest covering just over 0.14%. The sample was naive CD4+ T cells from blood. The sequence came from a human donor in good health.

The CDR3, as DNA: TGTGCCATCAGTGGGTCGCTTGTGACGGGCAATGAGCAGTTCTTC. Encoded protein: CAISGSLVTGNEQFF. The chain recombines TRBV10-3 with TRBJ2-1; D not resolved. CDR3 length: 15 amino acids. The V end was cut by 4 bases, the J end by 6 bases, with 16 bases between. From germline, CDR1 is ENHRY and CDR2 SYGVKD.